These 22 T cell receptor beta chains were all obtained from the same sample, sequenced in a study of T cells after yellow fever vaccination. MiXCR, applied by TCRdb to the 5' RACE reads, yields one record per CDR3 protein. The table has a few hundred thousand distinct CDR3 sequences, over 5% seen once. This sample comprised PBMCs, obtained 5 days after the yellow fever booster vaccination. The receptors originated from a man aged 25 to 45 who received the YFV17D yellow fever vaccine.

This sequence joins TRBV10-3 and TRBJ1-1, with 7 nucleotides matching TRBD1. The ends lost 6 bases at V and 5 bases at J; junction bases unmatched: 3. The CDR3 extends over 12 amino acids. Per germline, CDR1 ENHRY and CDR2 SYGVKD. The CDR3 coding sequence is TGTGCCATCAGCCAACAGGGGACTGAAGCTTTCTTT. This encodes CAISQQGTEAFF.

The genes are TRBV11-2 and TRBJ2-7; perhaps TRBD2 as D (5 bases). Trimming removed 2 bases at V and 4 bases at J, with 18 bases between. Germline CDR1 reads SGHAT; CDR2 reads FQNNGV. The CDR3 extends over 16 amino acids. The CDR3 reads CASSLYSSSSGYEQYF. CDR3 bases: TGTGCCAGCAGCTTATACTCCTCGTCCAGCGGTTACGAGCAGTACTTC.

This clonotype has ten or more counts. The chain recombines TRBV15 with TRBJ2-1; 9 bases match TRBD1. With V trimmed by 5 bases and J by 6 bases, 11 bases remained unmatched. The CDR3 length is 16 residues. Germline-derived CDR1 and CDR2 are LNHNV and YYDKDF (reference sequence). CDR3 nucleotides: TGTGCCACCAGCTCCCTTCGCGGGACAGGGATCAATGAGCAGTTCTTC. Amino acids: CATSSLRGTGINEQFF.

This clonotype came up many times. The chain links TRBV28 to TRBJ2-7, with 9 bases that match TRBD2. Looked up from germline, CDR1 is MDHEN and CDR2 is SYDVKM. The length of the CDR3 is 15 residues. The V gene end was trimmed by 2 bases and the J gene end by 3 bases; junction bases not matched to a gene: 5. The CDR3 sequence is CASSLVPAGGYEQYF. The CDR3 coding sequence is TGTGCCAGCAGTTTAGTGCCAGCGGGAGGCTACGAGCAGTACTTC.

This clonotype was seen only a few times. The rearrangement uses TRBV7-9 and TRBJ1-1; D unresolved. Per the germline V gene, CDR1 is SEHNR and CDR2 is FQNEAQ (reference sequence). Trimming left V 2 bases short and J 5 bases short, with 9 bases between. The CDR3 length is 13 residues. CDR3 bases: TGTGCCAGCAGCTTATTTCCGGGAACTGAAGCTTTCTTT. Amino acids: CASSLFPGTEAFF.

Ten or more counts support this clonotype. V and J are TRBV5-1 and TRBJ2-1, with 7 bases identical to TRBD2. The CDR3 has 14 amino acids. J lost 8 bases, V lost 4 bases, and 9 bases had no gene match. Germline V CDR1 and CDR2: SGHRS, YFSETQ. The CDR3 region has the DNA TGCGCCAGCAGCCCACAGACTAGCAGCGATGAGCAGTTCTTC. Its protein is CASSPQTSSDEQFF.

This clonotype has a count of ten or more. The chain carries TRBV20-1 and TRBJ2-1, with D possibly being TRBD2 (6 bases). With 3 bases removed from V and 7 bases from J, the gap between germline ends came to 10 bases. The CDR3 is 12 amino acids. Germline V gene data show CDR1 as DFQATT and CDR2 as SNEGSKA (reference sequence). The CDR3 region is CSASSSGNEQFF. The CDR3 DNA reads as TGCAGTGCTAGCTCGAGCGGGAATGAGCAGTTCTTC.

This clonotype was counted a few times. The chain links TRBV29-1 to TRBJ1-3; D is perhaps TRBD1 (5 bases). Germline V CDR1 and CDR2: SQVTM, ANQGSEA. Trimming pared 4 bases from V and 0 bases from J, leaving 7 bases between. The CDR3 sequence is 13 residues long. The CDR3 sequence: CSVVRDSGNTIYF. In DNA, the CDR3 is TGCAGCGTTGTCAGGGACTCTGGAAACACCATATATTTT.

Here the CDR3 reads CASSRGLAGMSYEQYF. For the CDR3, the DNA is TGTGCCAGCAGCCGAGGACTAGCGGGAATGTCCTACGAGCAGTACTTC. This sequence joins TRBV7-2 and TRBJ2-7, with TRBD2 matching over 12 bases. In germline, CDR1 is SGHTA, CDR2 FQGNSA. The CDR3 length is 16 residues. The V segment lost 5 bases and the J segment 1 base; nucleotides outside the gene matches: 6.

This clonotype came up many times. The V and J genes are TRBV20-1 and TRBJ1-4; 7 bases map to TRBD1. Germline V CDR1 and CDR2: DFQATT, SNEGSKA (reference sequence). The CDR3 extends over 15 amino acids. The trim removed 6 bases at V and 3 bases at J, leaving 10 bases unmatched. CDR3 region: CSALTWDSPNEKLFF. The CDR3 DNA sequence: TGCAGTGCCCTAACCTGGGACAGCCCTAATGAAAAACTGTTTTTT.

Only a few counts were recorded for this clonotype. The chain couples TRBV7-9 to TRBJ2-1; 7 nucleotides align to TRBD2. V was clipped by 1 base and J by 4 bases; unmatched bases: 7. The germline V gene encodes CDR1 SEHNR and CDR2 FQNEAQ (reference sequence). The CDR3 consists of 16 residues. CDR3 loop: CASSLGPQRGYNEQFF. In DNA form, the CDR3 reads TGTGCCAGCAGCTTAGGTCCCCAGCGGGGTTACAATGAGCAGTTCTTC.

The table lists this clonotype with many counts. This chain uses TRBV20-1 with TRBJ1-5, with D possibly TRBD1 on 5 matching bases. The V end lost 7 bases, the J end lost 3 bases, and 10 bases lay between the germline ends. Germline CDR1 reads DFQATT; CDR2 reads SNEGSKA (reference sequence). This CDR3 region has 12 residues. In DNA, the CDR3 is TGCAGTGGACGACAGACCAATCAGCCCCAGCATTTT. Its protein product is CSGRQTNQPQHF.

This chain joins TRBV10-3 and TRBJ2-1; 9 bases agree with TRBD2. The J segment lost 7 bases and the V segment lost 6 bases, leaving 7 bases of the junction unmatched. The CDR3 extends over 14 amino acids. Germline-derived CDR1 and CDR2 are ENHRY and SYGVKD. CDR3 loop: CAIRVAGAGNEQFF. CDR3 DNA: TGTGCCATCAGGGTAGCGGGAGCTGGAAATGAGCAGTTCTTC.

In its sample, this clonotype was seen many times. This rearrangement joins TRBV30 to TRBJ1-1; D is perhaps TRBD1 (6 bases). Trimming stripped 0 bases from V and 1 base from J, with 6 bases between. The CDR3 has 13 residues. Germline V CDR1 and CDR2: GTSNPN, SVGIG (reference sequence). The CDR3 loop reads CAWSVRGNTEAFF. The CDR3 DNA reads TGTGCCTGGAGTGTCAGGGGGAACACTGAAGCTTTCTTT. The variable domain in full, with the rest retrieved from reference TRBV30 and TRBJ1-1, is SQTIHQWPATLVQPVGSPLSLECTVEGTSNPNLYWYRQAAGRGLQLLFYSVGIGQISSEVPQNLSASRPQDRQFILSSKKLLLSDSGFYLCAWSVRGNTEAFFGQGTRLTVV.

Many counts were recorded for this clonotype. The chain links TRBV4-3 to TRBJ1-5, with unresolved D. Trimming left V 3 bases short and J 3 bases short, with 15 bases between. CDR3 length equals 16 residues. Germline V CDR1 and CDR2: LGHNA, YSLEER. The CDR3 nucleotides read TGCGCCAGCAGCCATATAATTGCGGGCCACAATCAGCCCCAGCATTTT. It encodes CASSHIIAGHNQPQHF.

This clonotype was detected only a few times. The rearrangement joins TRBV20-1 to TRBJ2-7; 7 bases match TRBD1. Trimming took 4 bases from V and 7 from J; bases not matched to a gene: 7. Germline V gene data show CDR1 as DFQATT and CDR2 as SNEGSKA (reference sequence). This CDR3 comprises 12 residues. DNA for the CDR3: TGCAGTGCTACTCGACAGGGTAATGAGCAGTACTTC. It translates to CSATRQGNEQYF.

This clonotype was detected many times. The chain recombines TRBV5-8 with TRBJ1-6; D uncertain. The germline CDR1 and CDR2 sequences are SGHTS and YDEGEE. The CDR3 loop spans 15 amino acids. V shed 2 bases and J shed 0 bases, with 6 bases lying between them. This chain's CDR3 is CASSFSSSYNSPLHF. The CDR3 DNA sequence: TGTGCCAGCAGCTTCTCGAGCTCCTATAATTCACCCCTCCACTTT.

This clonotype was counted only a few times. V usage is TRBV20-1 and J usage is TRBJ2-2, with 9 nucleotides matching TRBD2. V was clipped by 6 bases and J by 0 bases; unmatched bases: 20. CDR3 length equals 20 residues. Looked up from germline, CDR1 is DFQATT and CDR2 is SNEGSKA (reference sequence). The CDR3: CSAPLWGSSGTSPNTGELFF. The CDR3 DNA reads TGCAGTGCCCCCCTTTGGGGTTCTAGCGGGACCTCCCCGAACACCGGGGAGCTGTTTTTT.

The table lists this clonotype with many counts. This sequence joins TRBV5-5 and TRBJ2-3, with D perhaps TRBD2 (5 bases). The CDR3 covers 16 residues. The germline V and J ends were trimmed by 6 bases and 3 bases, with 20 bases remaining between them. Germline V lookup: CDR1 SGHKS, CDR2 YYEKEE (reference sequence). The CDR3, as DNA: TGTGCCAGCACCCAATCTATCCTGGCGGGTACAGATACGCAGTATTTT. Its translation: CASTQSILAGTDTQYF.

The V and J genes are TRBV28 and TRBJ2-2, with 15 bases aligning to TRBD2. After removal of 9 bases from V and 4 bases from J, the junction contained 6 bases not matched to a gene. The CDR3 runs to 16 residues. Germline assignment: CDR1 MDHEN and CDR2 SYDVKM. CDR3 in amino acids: CASRTSGRVGTGELFF. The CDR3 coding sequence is TGTGCCAGTAGGACTAGCGGGAGGGTCGGCACCGGGGAGCTGTTTTTT.

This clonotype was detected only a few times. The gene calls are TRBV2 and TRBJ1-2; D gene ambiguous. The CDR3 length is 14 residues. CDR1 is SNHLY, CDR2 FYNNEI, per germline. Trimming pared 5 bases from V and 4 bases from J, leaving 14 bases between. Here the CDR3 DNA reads TGTGCCAGCAGTCTACCCCGAAGCGTCTATGGCTACACCTTC. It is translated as CASSLPRSVYGYTF. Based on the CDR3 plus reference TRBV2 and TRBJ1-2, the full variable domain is EPEVTQTPSHQVTQMGQEVILRCVPISNHLYFYWYRQILGQKVEFLVSFYNNEISEKSEIFDDQFSVERPDGSNFTLKIRSTKLEDSAMYFCASSLPRSVYGYTFGSGTRLTVV.

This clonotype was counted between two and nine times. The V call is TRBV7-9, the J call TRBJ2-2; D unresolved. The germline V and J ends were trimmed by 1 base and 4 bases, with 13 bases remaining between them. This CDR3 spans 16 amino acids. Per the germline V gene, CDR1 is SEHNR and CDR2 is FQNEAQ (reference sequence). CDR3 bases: TGTGCCAGCAGCTTAGAAGCTGGCGGTCCCACCGGGGAGCTGTTTTTT. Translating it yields CASSLEAGGPTGELFF.